This T cell receptor beta chain was observed in a study of Ad26.COV2.S vaccination and SARS-CoV-2 variants. The V gene's germline CDR1 is KGHSH and CDR2 LQKENI. V was pared by 2 bases and J by 8 bases, with 12 bases between. CDR3 length equals 14 residues. Profiling relied on immunoSEQ multiplex PCR, and the TCRdb table lists in-frame clones only, not all of them. Of 440,000 or so clones listed, 92% were seen once; the top ten hold more than 1.5%. The treatment is: around 19 received Ad26.COV2.S at low or high dose, single or two shots; roughly five received placebo; per-sample allocation not given. Day 63 after the first vaccine or placebo injection was the time point for sampling.

This clonotype originated in a person aged 18-65 years who received the Ad26.COV2.S COVID-19 vaccine or a placebo. This chain links TRBV18 with TRBJ1-4, with unresolved D. The sequences come from peripheral blood, collected in a trial of Ad26.COV2.S vaccine versus placebo. As DNA, the CDR3 is TGTGCCAGCTCACCAGTAGTTCTTGGCGAAAAACTGTTTTTT. Amino acids: CASSPVVLGEKLFF. Full variable domain (outside the CDR3, taken from reference TRBV18 and TRBJ1-4): NAGVMQNPRHLVRRRGQEARLRCSPMKGHSHVYWYRQLPEEGLKFMVYLQKENIIDESGMPKERFSAEFPKEGPSILRIQQVVRGDSAAYFCASSPVVLGEKLFFGSGTQLSVL.